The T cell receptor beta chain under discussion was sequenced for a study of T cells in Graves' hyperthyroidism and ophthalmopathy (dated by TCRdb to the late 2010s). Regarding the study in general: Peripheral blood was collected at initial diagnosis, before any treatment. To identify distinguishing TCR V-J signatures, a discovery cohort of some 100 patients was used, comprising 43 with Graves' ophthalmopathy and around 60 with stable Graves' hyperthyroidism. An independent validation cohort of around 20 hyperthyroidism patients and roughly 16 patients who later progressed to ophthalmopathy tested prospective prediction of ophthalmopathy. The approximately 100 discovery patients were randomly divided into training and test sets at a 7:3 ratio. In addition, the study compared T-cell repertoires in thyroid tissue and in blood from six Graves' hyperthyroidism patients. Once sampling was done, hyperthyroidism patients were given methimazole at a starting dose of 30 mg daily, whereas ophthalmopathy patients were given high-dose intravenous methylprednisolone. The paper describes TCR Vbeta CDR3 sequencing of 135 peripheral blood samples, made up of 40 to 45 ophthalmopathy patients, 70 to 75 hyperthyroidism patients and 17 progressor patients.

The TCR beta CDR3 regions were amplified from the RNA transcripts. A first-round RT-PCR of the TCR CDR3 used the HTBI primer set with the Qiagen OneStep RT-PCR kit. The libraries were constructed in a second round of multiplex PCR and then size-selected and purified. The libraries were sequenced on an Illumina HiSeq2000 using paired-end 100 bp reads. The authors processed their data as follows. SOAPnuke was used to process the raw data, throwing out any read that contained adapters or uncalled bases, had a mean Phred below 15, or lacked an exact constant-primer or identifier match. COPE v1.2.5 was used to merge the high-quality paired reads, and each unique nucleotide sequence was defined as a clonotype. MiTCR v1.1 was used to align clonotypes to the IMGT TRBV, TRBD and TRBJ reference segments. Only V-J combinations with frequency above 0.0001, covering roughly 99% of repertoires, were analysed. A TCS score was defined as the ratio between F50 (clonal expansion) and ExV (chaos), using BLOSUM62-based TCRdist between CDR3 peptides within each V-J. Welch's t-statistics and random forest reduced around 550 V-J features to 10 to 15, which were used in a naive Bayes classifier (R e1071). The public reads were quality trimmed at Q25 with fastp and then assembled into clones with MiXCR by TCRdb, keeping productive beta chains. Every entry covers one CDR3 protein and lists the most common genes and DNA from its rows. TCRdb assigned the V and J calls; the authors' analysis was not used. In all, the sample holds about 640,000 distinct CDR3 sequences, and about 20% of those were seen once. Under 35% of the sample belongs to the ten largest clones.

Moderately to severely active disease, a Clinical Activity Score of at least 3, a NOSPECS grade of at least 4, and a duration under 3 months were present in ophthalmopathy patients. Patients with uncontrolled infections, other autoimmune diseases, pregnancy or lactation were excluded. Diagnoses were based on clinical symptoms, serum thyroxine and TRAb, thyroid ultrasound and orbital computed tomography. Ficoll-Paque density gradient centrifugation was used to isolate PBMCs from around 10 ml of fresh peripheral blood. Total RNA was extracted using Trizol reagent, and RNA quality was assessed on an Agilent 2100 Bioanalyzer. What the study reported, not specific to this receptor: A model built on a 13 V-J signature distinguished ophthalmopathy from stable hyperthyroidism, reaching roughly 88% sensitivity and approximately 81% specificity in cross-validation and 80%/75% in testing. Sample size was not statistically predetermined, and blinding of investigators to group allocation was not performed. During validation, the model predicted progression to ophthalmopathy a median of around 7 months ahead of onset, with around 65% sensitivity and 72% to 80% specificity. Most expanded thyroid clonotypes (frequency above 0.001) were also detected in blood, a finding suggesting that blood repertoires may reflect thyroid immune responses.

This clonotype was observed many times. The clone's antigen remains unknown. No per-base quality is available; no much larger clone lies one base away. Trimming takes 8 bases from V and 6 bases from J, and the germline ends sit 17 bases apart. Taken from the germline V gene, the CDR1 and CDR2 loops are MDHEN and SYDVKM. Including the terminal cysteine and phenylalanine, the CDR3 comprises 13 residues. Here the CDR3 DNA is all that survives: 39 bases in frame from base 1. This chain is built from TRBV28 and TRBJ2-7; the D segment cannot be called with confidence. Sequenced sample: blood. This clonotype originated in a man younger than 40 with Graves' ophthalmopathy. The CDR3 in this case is CASGRQPPGEQYF. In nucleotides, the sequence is TGTGCCAGCGGCAGGCAACCTCCGGGCGAGCAGTACTTC.